One and the same sample provided the 13 T cell receptor beta chains below, sequenced in a study of OX40 agonist ivuxolimab in advanced cancers. The repertoire was sequenced with immunoSEQ multiplex PCR; TCRdb's copy has only in-frame clones and lacks some. The sample has approximately 40,000 clones, around 89% seen once. Source: CD4+ or CD8+ T cells sorted from blood, taken in a trial of the OX40 agonist ivuxolimab. The receptor source for this set is an adult with an advanced solid tumor such as melanoma, head and neck, liver or kidney cancer.

The chain is built from TRBV18 and TRBJ2-2; 10 nucleotides match TRBD2. Trimming cost V 5 bases and J 7 bases; bases outside gene matches: 7. CDR1 is KGHSH and CDR2 is LQKENI in the germline V gene. The CDR3 totals 15 residues. Here the CDR3 DNA reads TGTGCCAGCTCAAGGCTAGCGGGAGCGGACGGGGAGCTGTTTTTT. Its translation is CASSRLAGADGELFF.

The rearrangement uses TRBV4-1 and TRBJ2-1, with a possible D match to TRBD2 (6 bases). The CDR3 length is 16 residues. V was pared by 1 base and J by 5 bases, with 15 bases between. CDR1 and CDR2 from the germline V gene are MGHRA and YSYEKL. Written as DNA, the CDR3 is TGCGCCAGCAGCCAAGTTGGCCGGGGGTCCAACAATGAGCAGTTCTTC. Residues: CASSQVGRGSNNEQFF.

This clone came up a few times. The chain joins TRBV5-8 to TRBJ2-5; the match to TRBD2 covers 10 bases. CDR1 and CDR2 from the germline V gene are SGHTS and YDEGEE. CDR3 length: 16 residues. Trimming at V came to 4 bases and at J to 3 bases, leaving 9 bases not matched to a gene. The CDR3 region has the DNA TGTGCCAGCAGCCGGCCGGGACTAGCGAGGAAAGAGACCCAGTACTTC. Translated: CASSRPGLARKETQYF. Supplemented by reference TRBV5-8 and TRBJ2-5, the full variable domain reads EAGVTQSPTHLIKTRGQQATLRCSPISGHTSVYWYQQALGLGLQFLLWYDEGEERNRGNFPPRFSGRQFPNYSSELNVNALELEDSALYLCASSRPGLARKETQYFGPGTRLLVL.

The V and J genes are TRBV7-2 and TRBJ1-2; maybe TRBD1 (6 bases). V lost 1 base and J 6 bases, leaving 12 bases between the germline ends. This CDR3 spans 14 amino acids. Germline V CDR1 and CDR2: SGHTA, FQGNSA. The CDR3 reads CASSLGRGRDGYTF. The CDR3 nucleotides read TGTGCCAGCAGCTTAGGGCGGGGGCGAGATGGCTACACCTTC. Based on the CDR3 plus reference TRBV7-2 and TRBJ1-2, the full variable domain is GAGVSQSPSNKVTEKGKDVELRCDPISGHTALYWYRQSLGQGLEFLIYFQGNSAPDKSGLPSDRFSAERTGGSVSTLTIQRTQQEDSAVYLCASSLGRGRDGYTFGSGTRLTVV.

This chain joins TRBV19 and TRBJ2-3; 8 bases align to TRBD2. This CDR3 comprises 17 residues. CDR1 and CDR2 (germline): LNHDA, SQIVND (reference sequence). Trimming cost V 0 bases and J 1 base; bases outside gene matches: 6. The CDR3 DNA sequence: TGTGCCAGTAGTATAGAGCAGGGAGCGGGAGGCACAGATACGCAGTATTTT. Translating gives CASSIEQGAGGTDTQYF. The whole variable domain, filled in from reference TRBV19 and TRBJ2-3, reads DGGITQSPKYLFRKEGQNVTLSCEQNLNHDAMYWYRQDPGQGLRLIYYSQIVNDFQKGDIAEGYSVSREKKESFPLTVTSAQKNPTAFYLCASSIEQGAGGTDTQYFGPGTRLTVL.

The V and J genes are TRBV19 and TRBJ2-2; D ambiguous. Trimming removed 6 bases from V and 3 bases from J, with 11 bases in between. Per the germline V gene, CDR1 is LNHDA and CDR2 is SQIVND (reference sequence). The CDR3 extends over 14 amino acids. DNA of the CDR3: TGTGCCAGTAGGAACAATCCCCACACCGGGGAGCTGTTTTTT. This gives the protein CASRNNPHTGELFF.

Written as DNA, the CDR3 is TGCGCCAGCCTACACCCCCTGGGACAGCCCTCCTACAATGAGCAGTTCTTC. Translating gives CASLHPLGQPSYNEQFF. The V call is TRBV10-1, the J call TRBJ2-1, with 7 bases that match TRBD1. Germline CDR1 reads WNHNN; CDR2 reads SYGVQD (reference sequence). This CDR3 has 17 amino acids. V was pared by 8 bases and J by 0 bases, with 13 bases of the junction left unmatched.

V gene TRBV29-1 combines with J gene TRBJ2-7; 7 bases fit TRBD1. CDR3 length equals 16 residues. V gave up 4 bases and J gave up 1 base; unmatched junction bases: 13. Germline CDR1 SQVTM, CDR2 ANQGSEA. The CDR3 DNA reads TGCAGCGTTGCGCCTCCCAAGGGGGCGAATTCCTACGAGCAGTACTTC. Its translation: CSVAPPKGANSYEQYF.

V usage is TRBV10-3 and J usage is TRBJ2-7, with 9 bases lining up with TRBD1. Trimming removed 10 bases from V and 2 bases from J; junction bases left unmatched: 15. Germline assignment: CDR1 ENHRY and CDR2 SYGVKD. The length of the CDR3 is 16 residues. Here the CDR3 reads CATTGGGSGGTYEQYF. The CDR3 DNA sequence: TGTGCCACCACAGGGGGCGGTAGTGGGGGGACCTACGAGCAGTACTTC.

The chain uses TRBV9 and TRBJ2-3; D gene ambiguous. Trimming stripped 0 bases from V and 8 bases from J, with 4 bases between. This CDR3 has 11 residues. The V gene's germline CDR1 is SGDLS and CDR2 YYNGEE. The CDR3 DNA is TGTGCCAGCAGCGTAGGGGCTACGCAGTATTTT. Translated, it gives CASSVGATQYF.

V and J are TRBV7-9 and TRBJ1-4; D gene unclear. The CDR3 covers 17 residues. V was shortened by 5 bases and J by 3 bases, with 19 bases between the two germline ends. Germline loops: CDR1 SEHNR, CDR2 FQNEAQ (reference sequence). CDR3 in amino acids: CASSREVGRLSNEKLFF. The CDR3 bases are TGTGCCAGCAGCAGAGAAGTTGGCAGACTCTCTAATGAAAAACTGTTTTTT. The full variable domain, with the rest looked up from reference TRBV7-9 and TRBJ1-4, is DTGVSQNPRHKITKRGQNVTFRCDPISEHNRLYWYRQTLGQGPEFLTYFQNEAQLEKSRLLSDRFSAERPKGSFSTLEIQRTEQGDSAMYLCASSREVGRLSNEKLFFGSGTQLSVL.

This clone was picked up a small number of times. The chain links TRBV7-9 to TRBJ1-3; 8 bases align to TRBD1. V dropped 6 bases and J dropped 6; count of bases not matched to a gene: 4. Germline V gene sequence: CDR1 SEHNR, CDR2 FQNEAQ (reference sequence). This CDR3 contains 13 residues. The CDR3 is CASSGQGTNTIYF. CDR3 DNA sequence: TGTGCCAGCAGTGGACAGGGAACAAACACCATATATTTT. Filled out from reference TRBV7-9 and TRBJ1-3, the complete variable domain reads DTGVSQNPRHKITKRGQNVTFRCDPISEHNRLYWYRQTLGQGPEFLTYFQNEAQLEKSRLLSDRFSAERPKGSFSTLEIQRTEQGDSAMYLCASSGQGTNTIYFGEGSWLTVV.

The chain links TRBV6-1 to TRBJ1-1, with D tentatively TRBD1 (5 bases). Trimming took off 1 base at V and 4 bases at J, with 16 bases between the two ends. Germline V lookup: CDR1 MNHNS, CDR2 SASEGT. There are 16 residues in the CDR3. In DNA, the CDR3 is TGTGCCAGCAGTGAAGACCCACAGCCCGGGGGCACTGAAGCTTTCTTT. Residues: CASSEDPQPGGTEAFF.